Shown below are 23 T cell receptor beta chains from a single sample sequenced in a study of shared clonotypes between healthy human individuals. Assay used: immunoSEQ multiplex PCR; TCRdb lists only in-frame clones, some missing. In the table there are just over 2,000,000 clones, less than 95% of which are singletons. Positive CCR7 selection of CD45RO-negative cells yielded the naive CD8 cells, and terminally differentiated effector memory CD45RA+ cells were excluded. Sequences were obtained from naive CD8+ T cells sorted from blood. The receptors originated from a young man in good health.

This chain uses TRBV6-1 with TRBJ2-7, with 9 nucleotides matching TRBD1. The CDR3 loop spans 14 amino acids. Germline loops: CDR1 MNHNS, CDR2 SASEGT. With 4 bases clipped from V and 9 bases from J, the junction kept 10 bases outside the gene matches. CDR3 nucleotides: TGTGCCAGCAGTGCGGACAGGGGCGATATCGTGCAGTACTTC. This gives the protein CASSADRGDIVQYF.

The V gene is TRBV10-3, the J gene TRBJ1-1; D might be TRBD1 (5 bases). Germline V gene lookup returns CDR1 ENHRY and CDR2 SYGVKD. The CDR3 sequence is 15 residues long. Deletions cut 3 bases from V and 1 base from J, with 12 bases between. The chain's CDR3 is CAISDGRGSNTEAFF. In nucleotides, the CDR3 is TGTGCCATCAGTGATGGAAGGGGCTCGAACACTGAAGCTTTCTTT.

V gene TRBV4-1 combines with J gene TRBJ2-7; D is ambiguous. The length of the CDR3 is 15 residues. V dropped 1 base and J dropped 0 bases, with 10 bases sitting between them. Germline CDR1 is MGHRA and CDR2 is YSYEKL. CDR3: CASSQAYQSSYEQYF. CDR3 sequence (DNA): TGCGCCAGCAGCCAAGCTTACCAGAGCTCCTACGAGCAGTACTTC.

The chain carries TRBV7-9 and TRBJ2-7; perhaps TRBD1 as D (5 bases). CDR1 and CDR2 from the germline V gene are SEHNR and FQNEAQ (reference sequence). Trimming left V 1 base short and J 7 bases short, with 11 bases between. The CDR3 consists of 13 residues. The CDR3 protein is CASSLEGPGEQYF. The CDR3 region has the DNA TGTGCCAGCAGCTTAGAGGGGCCAGGGGAGCAGTACTTC.

This clone has only one observation. This sequence joins TRBV27 and TRBJ2-1, with TRBD2 matching over 8 bases. J lost 10 bases, V lost 3 bases, and 2 bases had no gene match. The CDR3 is 12 amino acids. Germline V CDR1 and CDR2: MNHEY, SMNVEV (reference sequence). CDR3 loop: CASSFGRAEQFF. CDR3 bases: TGTGCCAGCAGTTTCGGGAGGGCGGAGCAGTTCTTC.

The chain carries TRBV28 and TRBJ2-7, with D perhaps matching TRBD2 (5 bases). Per the germline V gene, CDR1 is MDHEN and CDR2 is SYDVKM. The V and J ends lost 1 base and 3 bases respectively, with 10 bases between them. The length of the CDR3 is 14 residues. The CDR3 bases are TGTGCCAGCAGTTTATTCGCCGGGGTCTACGAGCAGTACTTC. Its translation: CASSLFAGVYEQYF.

The chain joins TRBV7-3 to TRBJ2-7; 8 nucleotides align to TRBD1. J gave up 3 bases and V 2 bases, and 6 bases lay outside the gene matches. Per the germline V gene, CDR1 is SGHTA and CDR2 is FQGTGA. The CDR3 contains 15 residues. CDR3 DNA: TGTGCCAGCAGCTTACCTGAAGGACAGGGCTACGAGCAGTACTTC. Its translation: CASSLPEGQGYEQYF.

This chain joins TRBV6-5 and TRBJ1-1; 12 bases are a match to TRBD1. Germline loops: CDR1 MNHEY, CDR2 SVGAGI. The trim removed 8 bases at V and 7 bases at J, leaving 11 bases unmatched. The length of the CDR3 is 15 residues. The CDR3 loop reads CASRDRGRASGEAFF. The CDR3 DNA sequence: TGTGCCAGCCGGGACAGGGGGCGGGCCTCGGGTGAAGCTTTCTTT.

The rearrangement uses TRBV30 and TRBJ2-7; 8 bases line up with TRBD2. The V gene's germline CDR1 is GTSNPN and CDR2 SVGIG (reference sequence). The CDR3 covers 15 residues. Trimming at V came to 0 bases and at J to 1 base, leaving 5 bases not matched to a gene. CDR3 loop: CAWSVLPGGSYEQYF. The CDR3 DNA reads as TGTGCCTGGAGTGTACTCCCGGGGGGGTCCTACGAGCAGTACTTC.

The J gene is TRBJ2-1, the V gene TRBV5-4, with 12 positions matching TRBD2. Germline loops: CDR1 SGHNT, CDR2 YYREEE (reference sequence). The length of the CDR3 is 17 residues. V lost 4 bases to trimming and J lost 5 bases; unmatched junction nucleotides: 10. For the CDR3, the DNA is TGTGCCAGCAGCGGGGATAGACTAGCGGGGGATGACAATGAGCAGTTCTTC. Protein product: CASSGDRLAGDDNEQFF.

The chain is built from TRBV2 and TRBJ1-6, with a weak D call TRBD1 (5 bases). Germline V gene sequence: CDR1 SNHLY, CDR2 FYNNEI. V lost 6 bases and J lost 4, with 13 bases in between. CDR3 size: 15 residues. Written as DNA, the CDR3 is TGTGCCAGCAGCTCAGGGAATTTTTATAATTCACCCCTCCACTTT. Amino acids: CASSSGNFYNSPLHF.

This chain links TRBV5-3 with TRBJ1-4, with 7 bases identical to TRBD1. TRBV5-3 is filed as an ORF, its function uncertain. The CDR3 contains 18 residues. With V trimmed by 0 bases and J by 0 bases, 8 bases remained unmatched. Written as DNA, the CDR3 is TGTGCCAGAAGCTTGGACAGGGGAGGGGTTGCAACTAATGAAAAACTGTTTTTT. Residues: CARSLDRGGVATNEKLFF.

This rearrangement joins TRBV29-1 to TRBJ2-5; no firm D call. CDR3 size: 14 residues. Trimming pared 0 bases from V and 2 bases from J, leaving 10 bases between. Germline lookup yields CDR1 SQVTM and CDR2 ANQGSEA. The CDR3 spells CSVEDHSRQETQYF. In DNA, the CDR3 is TGCAGCGTTGAAGATCACAGCAGACAAGAGACCCAGTACTTC.

The rearrangement uses TRBV21-1 and TRBJ2-7. TRBV21-1 is shown as a pseudogene. The CDR3 has 15 amino acids. CDR3 amino acids: CASSSRGGRSYEQYF. In nucleotides, the CDR3 is TGTGCCAGCAGCAGCAGGGGGGGTCGCTCCTACGAGCAGTACTTC.

The gene calls are TRBV5-4 and TRBJ2-1, with 9 bases lining up with TRBD1. V was clipped by 4 bases and J by 9 bases; unmatched bases: 11. CDR3 length: 15 residues. CDR1 is SGHNT and CDR2 is YYREEE in the germline V gene (reference sequence). CDR3 bases: TGTGCCAGCAGCATACTCGGGACAGGGCCGGGTGAGCAGTTCTTC. Amino acids: CASSILGTGPGEQFF.

The chain recombines TRBV30 with TRBJ2-2, with 7 bases lining up with TRBD2. The V gene end was trimmed by 0 bases and the J gene end by 6 bases; junction bases not matched to a gene: 1. The CDR3 is 13 amino acids. Per germline, CDR1 GTSNPN and CDR2 SVGIG (reference sequence). The CDR3 protein is CAWSVSGPGELFF. The DNA of the CDR3 is TGTGCCTGGAGTGTTAGCGGGCCCGGGGAGCTGTTTTTT. The full variable domain, in which reference TRBV30 and TRBJ2-2 provide the parts outside the CDR3, is SQTIHQWPATLVQPVGSPLSLECTVEGTSNPNLYWYRQAAGRGLQLLFYSVGIGQISSEVPQNLSASRPQDRQFILSSKKLLLSDSGFYLCAWSVSGPGELFFGEGSRLTVL.

The CDR3 nucleotides read TGTGCCAGCAGCTCACAGGGATCGTTAGGTGGCTACACCTTC. It specifies CASSSQGSLGGYTF. The chain combines TRBV7-9 with TRBJ1-2; D is possibly TRBD1 (6 bases). Trimming stripped 4 bases from V and 7 bases from J, with 16 bases between. The CDR3 length is 14 residues. CDR1 is SEHNR, CDR2 FQNEAQ, per germline (reference sequence). The full variable domain, with the rest looked up from reference TRBV7-9 and TRBJ1-2, is DTGVSQNPRHKITKRGQNVTFRCDPISEHNRLYWYRQTLGQGPEFLTYFQNEAQLEKSRLLSDRFSAERPKGSFSTLEIQRTEQGDSAMYLCASSSQGSLGGYTFGSGTRLTVV.

The sample holds one count of this clone. V is TRBV10-3 and J is TRBJ2-3; D is possibly TRBD1 (6 bases). Germline V CDR1 and CDR2: ENHRY, SYGVKD. Trimming shortened V by 11 bases and J by 1 base, and 13 bases separated the two germline ends. The CDR3 sequence is 13 residues long. CDR3 loop: CAARTAGTDTQYF. The DNA for the CDR3 is TGTGCCGCCAGGACAGCCGGCACAGATACGCAGTATTTT.

As for this clone: The sample carries other DNA sequences with the same CDR3. J is TRBJ1-2 and V is TRBV5-6; TRBD1 is a possible D gene (5 bases). This CDR3 region has 14 residues. V was clipped by 0 bases and J by 4 bases, with 10 bases between them. In germline, CDR1 is SGHDT, CDR2 YYEEEE. In DNA form, the CDR3 reads TGTGCCAGCAGCTTGGAGGGTCAGGGCTATGGCTACACCTTC. It encodes CASSLEGQGYGYTF.

Written as DNA, the CDR3 is TGTGCCAGCACCGGCAGGGAAATGGGCAATCAGCCCCAGCATTTT. This sequence encodes CASTGREMGNQPQHF. The rearrangement joins TRBV6-1 to TRBJ1-5, with D perhaps matching TRBD1 (5 bases). The germline V gene encodes CDR1 MNHNS and CDR2 SASEGT. The CDR3 has 15 amino acids. Trimming removed 7 bases at V and 2 bases at J, with 15 bases between.

CDR3 DNA sequence: TGTGCCAGCAGCCCGTACCCGGGCTCAGTGGGCTACGAGCAGTACTTC. Translated: CASSPYPGSVGYEQYF. J is TRBJ2-7 and V is TRBV7-2, with D hard to call. Germline CDR1 and CDR2: SGHTA and FQGNSA. Trimming took 5 bases from V and 3 from J, leaving 20 bases between them. The CDR3 covers 16 residues.

The J gene is TRBJ1-4, the V gene TRBV7-8; D ambiguous. CDR1 and CDR2 (germline): SGHVS, FQNEAQ. The CDR3 sequence is 15 residues long. Trimming removed 2 bases from V and 8 bases from J, with 15 bases in between. The CDR3 nucleotides are TGTGCCAGCAGCTTATCCGTCTCGCCCCGGGAAAAACTGTTTTTT. This codes for CASSLSVSPREKLFF.

Only one count was recorded for this clone. The CDR3 region is CASSEYHSTYEQYF. CDR3 nucleotide sequence: TGTGCCAGCAGTGAATATCACTCCACCTACGAGCAGTACTTC. This chain joins TRBV6-1 and TRBJ2-7; no firm D call. The CDR3 is 14 residues long. V lost 2 bases and J lost 2, with 10 bases in between. Germline V gives CDR1 MNHNS, CDR2 SASEGT.